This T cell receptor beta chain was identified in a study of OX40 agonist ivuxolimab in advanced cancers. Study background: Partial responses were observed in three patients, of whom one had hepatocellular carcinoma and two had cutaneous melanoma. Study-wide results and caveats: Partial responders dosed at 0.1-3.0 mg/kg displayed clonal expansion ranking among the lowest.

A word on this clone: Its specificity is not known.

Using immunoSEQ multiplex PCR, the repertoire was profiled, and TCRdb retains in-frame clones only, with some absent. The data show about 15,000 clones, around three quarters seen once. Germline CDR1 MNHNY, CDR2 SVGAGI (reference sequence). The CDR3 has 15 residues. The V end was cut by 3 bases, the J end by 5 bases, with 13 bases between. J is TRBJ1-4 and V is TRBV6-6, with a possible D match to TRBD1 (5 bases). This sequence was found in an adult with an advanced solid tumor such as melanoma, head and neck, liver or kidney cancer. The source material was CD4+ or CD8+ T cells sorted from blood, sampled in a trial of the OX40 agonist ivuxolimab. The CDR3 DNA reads TGTGCCAGCAGTTATGTGGGGGGTACAAATGAAAAACTGTTTTTT. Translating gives CASSYVGGTNEKLFF.